This T cell receptor beta chain stems from a study of vaccination effects on CD4 cells after COVID-19. In the study overall: Post-vaccine draws lagged the second dose by a median of 72 days.

Study-wide results and limits: Marked contraction was observed in infection-induced and vaccine-induced clones late after vaccination. Convalescents showed post-vaccine spike-reactive clones that were mainly new vaccine-induced clones.

The count of this clone is one. Its antigen remains unknown. Germline V gene lookup returns CDR1 SGHKS and CDR2 YYEKEE (reference sequence). V gave up 2 bases and J gave up 5 bases; unmatched junction bases: 8. The CDR3 runs 15 residues. After expansion with viral peptide pools in the ViraFEST assay, antigen-specific CD4+ T cells were sequenced. CD4+ T cell isolation took place after 10 days of culture. This person's SARS-CoV-2 infection, confirmed by PCR, occurred between March and December 2020. Two-dose vaccination with either BNT162b2 or mRNA-1273 was given to the participants. The researchers cultured 1.9 million or so PBMC per well with around 9.2 IU/ml IL-2 and roughly 9.4 ug/ml peptides. The repertoire was sequenced with immunoSEQ multiplex PCR; TCRdb's copy has only in-frame clones and lacks some. The top ten hold around 26% of the sample, which has about 14,000 clones, around 78% seen once.

The sample was CD4+ T cells from PBMCs cultured with HCoV-NL63 spike peptides, taken after COVID-19 vaccination. The sequence came from a human donor who had a prior SARS-CoV-2 infection. The chain carries TRBV5-5 and TRBJ2-5; TRBD2 aligns across 8 bases. CDR3 sequence (DNA): TGTGCCAGCAGCTTTATCGGGAGGGTTGTTGAGACCCAGTACTTC. It is translated as CASSFIGRVVETQYF.